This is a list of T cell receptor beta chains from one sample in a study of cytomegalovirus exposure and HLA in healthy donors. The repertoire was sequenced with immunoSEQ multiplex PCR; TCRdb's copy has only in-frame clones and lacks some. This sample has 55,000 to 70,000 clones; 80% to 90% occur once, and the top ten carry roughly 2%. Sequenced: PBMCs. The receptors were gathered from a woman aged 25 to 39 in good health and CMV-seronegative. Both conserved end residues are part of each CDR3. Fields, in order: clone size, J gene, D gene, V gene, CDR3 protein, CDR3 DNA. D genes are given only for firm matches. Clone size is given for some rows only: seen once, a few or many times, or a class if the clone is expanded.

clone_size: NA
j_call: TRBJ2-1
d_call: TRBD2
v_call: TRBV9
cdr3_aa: CASSAGTSGKSSYNEQFF
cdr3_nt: TGTGCCAGCAGCGCCGGGACTAGCGGGAAGAGCTCCTACAATGAGCAGTTCTTC

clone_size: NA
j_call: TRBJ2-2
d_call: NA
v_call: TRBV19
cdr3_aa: CASSISSNTGELFF
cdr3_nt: TGTGCCAGTAGTATTTCGTCGAACACCGGGGAGCTGTTTTTT

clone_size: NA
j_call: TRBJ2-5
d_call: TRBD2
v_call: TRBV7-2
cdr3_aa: CASLLAGQETQYF
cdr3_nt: TGTGCCAGCCTTCTAGCGGGCCAAGAGACCCAGTACTTC

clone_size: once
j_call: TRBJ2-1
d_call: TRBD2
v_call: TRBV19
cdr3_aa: CASSTGTSVGEQFF
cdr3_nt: TGTGCCAGTAGCACCGGGACTAGCGTTGGAGAGCAGTTCTTC

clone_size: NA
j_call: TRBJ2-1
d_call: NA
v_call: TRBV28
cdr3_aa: CASSLGAGRPSYNEQFF
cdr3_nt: TGTGCCAGCAGTTTGGGTGCGGGGAGACCCTCCTACAATGAGCAGTTCTTC

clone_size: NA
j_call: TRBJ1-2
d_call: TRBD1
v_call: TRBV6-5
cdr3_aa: CASGIRDRGFRGYTF
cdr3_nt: TGTGCCAGCGGAATCCGGGACAGGGGATTTCGGGGCTACACCTTC

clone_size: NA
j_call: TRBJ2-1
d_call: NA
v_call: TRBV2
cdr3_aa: CATSGEGLAFYNEQFF
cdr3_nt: TGTGCCACCAGTGGAGAGGGACTCGCCTTTTACAATGAGCAGTTCTTC

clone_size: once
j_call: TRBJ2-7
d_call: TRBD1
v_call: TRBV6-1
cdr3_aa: CASSETGTGSYEQYF
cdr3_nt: TGTGCCAGCAGTGAAACCGGGACAGGTTCTTACGAGCAGTACTTC

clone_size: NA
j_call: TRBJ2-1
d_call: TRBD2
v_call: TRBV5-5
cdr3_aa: CASSSRLAGGLPSSYNEQFF
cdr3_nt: TGTGCCAGCAGCTCCCGACTAGCGGGAGGCCTACCTAGCTCCTACAATGAGCAGTTCTTC

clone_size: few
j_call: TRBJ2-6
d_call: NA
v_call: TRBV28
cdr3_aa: CASSSPTGTGSGANVLTF
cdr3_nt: TGTGCCAGCAGTTCCCCCACAGGGACCGGATCTGGGGCCAACGTCCTGACTTTC

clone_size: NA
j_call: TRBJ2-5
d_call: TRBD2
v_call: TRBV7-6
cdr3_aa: CASSVAVRGGETQYF
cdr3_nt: TGTGCCAGCAGCGTAGCCGTACGGGGGGGAGAGACCCAGTACTTC

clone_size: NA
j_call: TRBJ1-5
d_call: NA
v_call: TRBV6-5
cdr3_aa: CASSQDGGNQPQHF
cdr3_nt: TGTGCCAGCAGCCAAGACGGGGGGAATCAGCCCCAGCATTTT

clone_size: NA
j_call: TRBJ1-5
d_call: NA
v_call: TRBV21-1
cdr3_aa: CASSKVSVVRPYNQPQHF
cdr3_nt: TGTGCCAGCAGCAAAGTCAGCGTCGTCAGACCCTACAATCAGCCCCAGCATTTT

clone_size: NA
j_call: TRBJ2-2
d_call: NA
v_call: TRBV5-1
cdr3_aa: CASTPSGNTGELFF
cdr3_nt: TGCGCCAGCACCCCCAGCGGGAACACCGGGGAGCTGTTTTTT

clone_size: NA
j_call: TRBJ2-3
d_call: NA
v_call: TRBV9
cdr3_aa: CASSPMGGPSTDTQYF
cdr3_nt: TGTGCCAGCAGCCCAATGGGGGGGCCGAGCACAGATACGCAGTATTTT

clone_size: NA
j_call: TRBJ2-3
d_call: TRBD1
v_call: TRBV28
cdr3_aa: CASRTGGASTDTQYF
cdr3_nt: TGTGCCAGCAGGACAGGGGGCGCTAGCACAGATACGCAGTATTTT

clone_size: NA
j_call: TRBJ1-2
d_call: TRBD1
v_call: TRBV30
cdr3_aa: CAWSVGGGMVGYTF
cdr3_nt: TGTGCCTGGAGTGTAGGAGGGGGCATGGTTGGCTACACCTTC

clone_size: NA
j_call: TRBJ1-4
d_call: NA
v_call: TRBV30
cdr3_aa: CAWSVLREKLFF
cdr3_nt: TGTGCCTGGAGTGTACTTCGGGAAAAACTGTTTTTT

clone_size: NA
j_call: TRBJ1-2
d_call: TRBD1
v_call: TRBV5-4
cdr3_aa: CASSGQGAWNTGYTF
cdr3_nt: TGTGCCAGCAGCGGCCAGGGGGCCTGGAATACAGGCTACACCTTC

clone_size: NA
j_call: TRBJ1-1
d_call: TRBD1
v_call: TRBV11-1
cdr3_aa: CASSSLGVAGGTEAFF
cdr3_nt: TGTGCCAGCAGCAGCCTTGGGGTTGCAGGGGGGACTGAAGCTTTCTTT

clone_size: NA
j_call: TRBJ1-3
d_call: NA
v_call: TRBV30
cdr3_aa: CAWSTGNTIYF
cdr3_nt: TGTGCCTGGAGTACAGGAAACACCATATATTTT

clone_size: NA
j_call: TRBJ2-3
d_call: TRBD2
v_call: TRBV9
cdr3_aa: CASSEETSPDTQYF
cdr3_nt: TGTGCCAGCAGCGAGGAGACTAGCCCAGATACGCAGTATTTT

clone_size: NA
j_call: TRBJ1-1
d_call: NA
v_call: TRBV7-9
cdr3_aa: CASSRSGGTNTEAFF
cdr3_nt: TGTGCCAGCAGCCGGAGTGGAGGGACGAACACTGAAGCTTTCTTT

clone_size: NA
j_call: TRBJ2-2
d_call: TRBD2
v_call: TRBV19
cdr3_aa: CASSMRLAANTGELFF
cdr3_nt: TGTGCCAGTAGTATGCGCCTAGCGGCGAACACCGGGGAGCTGTTTTTT

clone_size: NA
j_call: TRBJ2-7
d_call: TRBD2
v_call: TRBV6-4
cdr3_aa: CASSDSRTSGGSYEQYF
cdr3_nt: TGTGCCAGCAGTGACTCAAGGACTAGCGGGGGGTCCTACGAGCAGTACTTC

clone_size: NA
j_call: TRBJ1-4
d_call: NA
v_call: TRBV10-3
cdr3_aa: CAISESEGEKLFF
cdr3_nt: TGTGCCATCAGTGAGTCGGAGGGTGAAAAACTGTTTTTT

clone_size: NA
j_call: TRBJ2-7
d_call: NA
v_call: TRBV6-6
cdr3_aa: CASSSSPKGYEQYF
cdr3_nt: TGTGCCAGCAGTTCCTCACCCAAGGGGTACGAGCAGTACTTC

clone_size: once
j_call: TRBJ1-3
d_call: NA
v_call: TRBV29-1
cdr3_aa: CSVVAGFSGNTIYF
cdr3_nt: TGCAGCGTGGTAGCAGGGTTCTCTGGAAACACCATATATTTT

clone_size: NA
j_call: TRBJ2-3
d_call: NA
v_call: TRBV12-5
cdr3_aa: CASGLRLADTQYF
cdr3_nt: TGTGCTAGTGGTCTCCGACTAGCAGATACGCAGTATTTT

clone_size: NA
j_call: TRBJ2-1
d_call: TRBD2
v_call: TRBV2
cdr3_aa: CASRLAGVYNEQFF
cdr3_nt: TGTGCCAGCAGGCTAGCGGGGGTATACAATGAGCAGTTCTTC

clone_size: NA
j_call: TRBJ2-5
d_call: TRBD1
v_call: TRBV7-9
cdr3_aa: CASSPRTGSSGLQETQYF
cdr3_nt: TGTGCCAGCAGCCCCCGGACAGGGAGCAGTGGTCTACAAGAGACCCAGTACTTC

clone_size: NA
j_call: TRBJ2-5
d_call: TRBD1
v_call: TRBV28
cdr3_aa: CASSPISDRGTQYF
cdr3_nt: TGTGCCAGCAGTCCGATATCGGACAGGGGGACCCAGTACTTC

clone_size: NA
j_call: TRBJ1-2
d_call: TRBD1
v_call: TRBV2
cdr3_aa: CASSAGTDYGYTF
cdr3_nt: TGTGCCAGCAGCGCTGGGACAGACTATGGCTACACCTTC

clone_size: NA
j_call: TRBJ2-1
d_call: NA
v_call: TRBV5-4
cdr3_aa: CASSLSVLPSYNEQFF
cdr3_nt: TGTGCCAGCAGCTTGTCGGTACTACCGTCCTACAATGAGCAGTTCTTC

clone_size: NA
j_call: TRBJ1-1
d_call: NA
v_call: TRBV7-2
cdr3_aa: CASSLVPGWRGGDDTEAFF
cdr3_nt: TGTGCCAGCAGCTTAGTCCCAGGGTGGCGAGGGGGGGATGACACTGAAGCTTTCTTT

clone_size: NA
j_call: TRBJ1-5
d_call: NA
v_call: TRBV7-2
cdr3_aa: CASSLDGRGNQPQHF
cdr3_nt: TGTGCCAGCAGCTTAGACGGCAGGGGCAATCAGCCCCAGCATTTT

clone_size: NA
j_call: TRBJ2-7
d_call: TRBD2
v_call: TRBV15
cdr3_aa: CATSRGDFGGGSSYEQYF
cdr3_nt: TGTGCCACCAGCAGAGGGGATTTTGGCGGGGGTAGCTCCTACGAGCAGTACTTC